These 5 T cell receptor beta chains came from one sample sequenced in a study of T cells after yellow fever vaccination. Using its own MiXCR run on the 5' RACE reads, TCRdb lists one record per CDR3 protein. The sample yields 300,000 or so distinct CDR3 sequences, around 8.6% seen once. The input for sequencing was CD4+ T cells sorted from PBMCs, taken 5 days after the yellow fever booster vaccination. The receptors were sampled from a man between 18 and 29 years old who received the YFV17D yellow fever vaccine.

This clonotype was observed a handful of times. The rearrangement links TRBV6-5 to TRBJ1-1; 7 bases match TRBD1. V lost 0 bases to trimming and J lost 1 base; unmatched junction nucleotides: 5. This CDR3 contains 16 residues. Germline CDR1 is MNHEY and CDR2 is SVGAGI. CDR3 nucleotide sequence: TGTGCCAGCAGTTACTCGCCGGGACAGCCGAACACTGAAGCTTTCTTT. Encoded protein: CASSYSPGQPNTEAFF.

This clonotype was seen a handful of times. CDR3 in amino acids: CSATGTSGKNIQYF. CDR3 coding DNA: TGCAGTGCAACCGGGACATCAGGCAAAAACATTCAGTACTTC. The chain uses TRBV20-1 and TRBJ2-4; perhaps TRBD1 as D (6 bases). This CDR3 is 14 amino acids long. Germline loops: CDR1 DFQATT, CDR2 SNEGSKA (reference sequence). Trimming took off 6 bases at V and 3 bases at J, with 15 bases between the two ends.

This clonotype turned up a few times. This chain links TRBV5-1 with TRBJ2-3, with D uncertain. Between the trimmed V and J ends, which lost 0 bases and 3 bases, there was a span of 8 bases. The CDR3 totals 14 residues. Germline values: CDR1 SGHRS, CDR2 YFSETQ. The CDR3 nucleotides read TGCGCCAGCAGCTTGGCCGAGGTGACAGATACGCAGTATTTT. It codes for CASSLAEVTDTQYF.

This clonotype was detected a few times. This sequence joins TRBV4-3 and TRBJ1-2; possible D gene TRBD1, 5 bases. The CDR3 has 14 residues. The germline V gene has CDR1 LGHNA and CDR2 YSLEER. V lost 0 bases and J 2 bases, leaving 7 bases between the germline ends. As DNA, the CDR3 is TGCGCCAGCAGCCAAGAAACAGGAAACTATGGCTACACCTTC. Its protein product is CASSQETGNYGYTF.

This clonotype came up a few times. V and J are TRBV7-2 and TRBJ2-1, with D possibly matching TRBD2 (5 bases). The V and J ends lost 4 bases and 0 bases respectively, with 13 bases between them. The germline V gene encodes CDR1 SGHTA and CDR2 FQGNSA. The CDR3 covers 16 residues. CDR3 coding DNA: TGTGCCAGCAGCTGGCTGCCGGCGGGCTCCTACAATGAGCAGTTCTTC. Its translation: CASSWLPAGSYNEQFF.